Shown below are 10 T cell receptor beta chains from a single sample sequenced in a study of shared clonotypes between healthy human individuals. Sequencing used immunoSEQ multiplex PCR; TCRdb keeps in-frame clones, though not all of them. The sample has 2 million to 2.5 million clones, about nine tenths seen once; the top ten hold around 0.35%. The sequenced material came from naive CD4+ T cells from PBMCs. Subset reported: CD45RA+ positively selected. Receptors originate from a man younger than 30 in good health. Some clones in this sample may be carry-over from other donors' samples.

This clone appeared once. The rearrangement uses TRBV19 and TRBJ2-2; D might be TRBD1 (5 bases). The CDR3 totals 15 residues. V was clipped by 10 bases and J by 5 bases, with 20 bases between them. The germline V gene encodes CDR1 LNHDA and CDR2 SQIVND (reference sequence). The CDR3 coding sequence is TGTGCCACCCGCCCGAACCCCGCAGGGACCGGGGAGCTGTTTTTT. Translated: CATRPNPAGTGELFF.

CDR3 sequence (DNA): TGTGCCAGCAGTGGAGGGGCGGTCAGCTCCTACAATGAGCAGTTCTTC. It encodes CASSGGAVSSYNEQFF. This chain connects TRBV6-1 to TRBJ2-1; D possibly uses TRBD1 or TRBD2 (5 bases each). Trimming cost V 4 bases and J 0 bases, with 13 bases left between them. The CDR3 spans 16 residues. Per the germline V gene, CDR1 is MNHNS and CDR2 is SASEGT.

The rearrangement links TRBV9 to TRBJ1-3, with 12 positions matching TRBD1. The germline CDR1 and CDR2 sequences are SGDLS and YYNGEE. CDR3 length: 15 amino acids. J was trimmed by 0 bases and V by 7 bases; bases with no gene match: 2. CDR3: CASQGQGASGNTIYF. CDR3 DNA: TGTGCCAGCCAGGGACAGGGGGCCTCTGGAAACACCATATATTTT.

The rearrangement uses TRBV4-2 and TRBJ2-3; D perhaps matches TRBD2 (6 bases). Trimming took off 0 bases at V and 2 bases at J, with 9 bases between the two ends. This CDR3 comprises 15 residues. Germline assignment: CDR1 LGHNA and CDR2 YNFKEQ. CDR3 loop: CASSQEIAVTDTQYF. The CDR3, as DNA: TGTGCCAGCAGCCAAGAAATAGCGGTCACAGATACGCAGTATTTT.

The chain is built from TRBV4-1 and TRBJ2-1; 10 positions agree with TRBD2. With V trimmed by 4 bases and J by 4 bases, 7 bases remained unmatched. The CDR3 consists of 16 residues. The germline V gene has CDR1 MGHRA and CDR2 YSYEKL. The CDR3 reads CASSLQTSGKYNEQFF. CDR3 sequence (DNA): TGCGCCAGCAGCCTTCAAACTAGCGGGAAGTACAATGAGCAGTTCTTC.

The CDR3 DNA reads as TGTGCCAGCCCGAGCAGGAGAGGGGCTGAGCAGTTCTTC. Protein product: CASPSRRGAEQFF. J is TRBJ2-1 and V is TRBV6-1; the D gene could be TRBD1 or TRBD2 (5 bases each). CDR1 MNHNS and CDR2 SASEGT come from the germline V gene. Between the trimmed V and J ends, which lost 8 bases and 9 bases, there was a span of 17 bases. The CDR3 is 13 amino acids.

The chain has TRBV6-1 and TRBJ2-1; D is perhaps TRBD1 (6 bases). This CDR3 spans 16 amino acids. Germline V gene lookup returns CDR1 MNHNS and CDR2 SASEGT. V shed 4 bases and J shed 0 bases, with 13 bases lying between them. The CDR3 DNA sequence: TGTGCCAGCAGTGGTTCACAGGGCCGCTCCTACAATGAGCAGTTCTTC. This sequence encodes CASSGSQGRSYNEQFF.

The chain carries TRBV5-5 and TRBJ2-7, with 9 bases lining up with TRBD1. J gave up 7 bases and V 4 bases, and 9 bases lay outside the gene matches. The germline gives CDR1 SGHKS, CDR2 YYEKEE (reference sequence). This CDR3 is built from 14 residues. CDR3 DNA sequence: TGTGCCAGCAGCCGCGGGACAGGGTCCTTAGAGCAGTACTTC. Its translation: CASSRGTGSLEQYF.

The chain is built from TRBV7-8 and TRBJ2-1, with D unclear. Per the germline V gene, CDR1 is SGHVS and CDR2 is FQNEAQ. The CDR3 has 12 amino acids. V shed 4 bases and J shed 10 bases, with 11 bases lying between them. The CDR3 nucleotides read TGTGCCAGCAGCTCCACGGTTGGGGAGCAGTTCTTC. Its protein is CASSSTVGEQFF.

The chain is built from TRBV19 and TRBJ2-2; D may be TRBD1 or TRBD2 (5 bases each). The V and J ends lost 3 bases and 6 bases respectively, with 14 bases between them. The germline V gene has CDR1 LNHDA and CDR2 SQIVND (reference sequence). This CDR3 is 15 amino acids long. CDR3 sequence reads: CASSIGTSGPGELFF. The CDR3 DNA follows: TGTGCCAGTAGTATCGGGACCTCTGGGCCCGGGGAGCTGTTTTTT.